Given below is one T cell receptor (beta chain) in context. V shed 8 bases and J shed 3 bases, with 11 bases lying between them. The CDR3 is 12 amino acids. CDR1 is MNHEY, CDR2 SMNVEV, per germline (reference sequence). The data derive from a study of control samples from healthy donors and cancer patients. TCRdb's table, derived via immunoSEQ multiplex PCR, lists solely in-frame clones and lacks some. The top ten clones hold 5.8% of a sample with about 77,000 clones, around 92% of them seen once. The sequence was collected from a woman aged 55-69 years in good health. Source material: blood. V is TRBV27 and J is TRBJ2-7, with D possibly TRBD1 on 5 matching bases. Here the CDR3 DNA reads TGTGCCAGCTGGGGTGACAGCTACGAGCAGTACTTC. It translates to CASWGDSYEQYF.